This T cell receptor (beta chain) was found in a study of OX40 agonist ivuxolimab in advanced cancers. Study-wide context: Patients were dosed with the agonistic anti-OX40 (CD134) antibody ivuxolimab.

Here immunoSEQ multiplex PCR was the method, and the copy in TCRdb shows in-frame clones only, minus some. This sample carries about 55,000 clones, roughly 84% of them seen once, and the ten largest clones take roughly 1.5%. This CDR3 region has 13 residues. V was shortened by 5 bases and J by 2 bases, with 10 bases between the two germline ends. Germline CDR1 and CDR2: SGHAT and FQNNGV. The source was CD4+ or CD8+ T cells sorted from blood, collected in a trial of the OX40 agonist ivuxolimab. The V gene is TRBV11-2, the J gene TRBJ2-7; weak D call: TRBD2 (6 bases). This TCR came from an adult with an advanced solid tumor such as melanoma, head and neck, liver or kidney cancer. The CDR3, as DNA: TGTGCCAGCAGCGCGAGCGGGCCCTACGAGCAGTACTTC. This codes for CASSASGPYEQYF.